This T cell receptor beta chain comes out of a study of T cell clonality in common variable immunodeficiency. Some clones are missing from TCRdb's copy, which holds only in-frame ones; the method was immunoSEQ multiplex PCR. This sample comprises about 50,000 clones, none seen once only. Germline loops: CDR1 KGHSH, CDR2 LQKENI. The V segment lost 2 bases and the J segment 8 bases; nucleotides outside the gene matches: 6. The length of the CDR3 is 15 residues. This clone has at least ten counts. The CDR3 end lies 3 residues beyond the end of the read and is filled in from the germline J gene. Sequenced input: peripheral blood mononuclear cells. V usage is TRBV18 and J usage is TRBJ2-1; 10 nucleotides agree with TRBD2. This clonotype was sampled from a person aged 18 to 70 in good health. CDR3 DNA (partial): TGTGCCAGCTCACCAACCGCTAGCGGGGGTTATGAG. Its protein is CASSPTASGGYE. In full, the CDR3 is CASSPTASGGYEQFF.